This T cell receptor (beta chain) was sequenced in a study of T cell responses to AZD1222 COVID-19 vaccine. Findings and limits, study-wide: Spike-specific TCR breadth and depth went up after people got two AZD1222 doses.

This table comes from immunoSEQ multiplex PCR, and its TCRdb copy is limited to in-frame clones, with some not included. The sample comprises about 83,000 clones, around 85% of which are singletons, and 3.4% rests with the top ten. The CDR3 contains 13 residues. Germline-derived CDR1 and CDR2 are SGHDN and FVKESK. V lost 0 bases and J lost 6, with 7 bases in between. A word on this clone: What it binds is unknown.

The chain is built from TRBV14 and TRBJ2-3; D is perhaps TRBD1 (5 bases). The TCR comes from an adult who received the AZD1222 COVID-19 vaccine. The sample consisted of peripheral blood, taken 28 days after the second AZD1222 dose. The CDR3 spells CASSQESGDTQYF. CDR3 coding DNA: TGTGCCAGCAGCCAAGAATCAGGGGATACGCAGTATTTT. Based on the CDR3 plus reference TRBV14 and TRBJ2-3, the full variable domain is EAGVTQFPSHSVIEKGQTVTLRCDPISGHDNLYWYRRVMGKEIKFLLHFVKESKQDESGMPNNRFLAERTGGTYSTLKVQPAELEDSGVYFCASSQESGDTQYFGPGTRLTVL.